This T cell receptor beta chain comes out of a study of T-cell memory formation after mild COVID-19. This clonotype has more than one count but fewer than ten. CDR1 and CDR2 (germline): DFQATT, SNEGSKA (reference sequence). With 4 bases removed from V and 0 bases from J, the gap between germline ends came to 6 bases. This CDR3 has 13 amino acids. MiXCR was run by TCRdb on the 5' RACE reads, yielding one entry per CDR3 protein. The sample lists about 430,000 distinct CDR3 sequences; over 15% were seen once. Sample: PBMCs or a T cell subset sorted from them (not recorded which). This TCR derives from a man between 18 and 29 years old who had mild COVID-19 (a few samples of this study predate the infection). Cell type and time point are not known. The chain has TRBV20-1 and TRBJ2-2, with a weak D call TRBD2 (5 bases). CDR3 nucleotides: TGCAGTGCTACCGGGACGAACACCGGGGAGCTGTTTTTT. It yields the protein CSATGTNTGELFF.